This TCR beta chain was captured in a study of blood T cell repertoires in COVID-19 (dated by TCRdb to 2019 to 2021). For the wider study: The collaborator samples originated in the United States, Italy and Spain and spanned the acute and convalescent phases of COVID-19. The prospective study material was composed of cDNA or gDNA derived from T cells, B-cell-depleted T cells, or PBMCs. Deeply sampled blood TCRbeta repertoires from subjects exposed to, actively infected with, or recovered from COVID-19 were included in the dataset. The repertoires were released in a freely available public database intended as a resource for research on the immune response to SARS-CoV-2. Samples came from the ongoing ImmuneRACE study (first 160 participants) plus 1,254 subjects from 6 global collaborators. The sample metadata nearly always contained a de-identified subject ID, COVID-19 status, age in years and sex. HLA class I and class II types, where available, came from metadata supplied by the sample provider rather than from assay-based typing.

Points the paper makes about the study in general: The amount of clinical and demographic metadata varied by source and participant and was provided uncurated.

About this clone itself: This clone's antigen is unknown. There are no base qualities to consult, and no much larger clone falls within one base.

The CDR3 goes from the cysteine to the phenylalanine over 15 residues. Of all the DNA, just the CDR3 is kept, 45 bases in frame from base 1. V is cut by 5 bases and J by 3 bases, and the space between the germline ends is 17 bases. CDR1 and CDR2 are read off the germline V gene as MGHRA and YSYEKL. TCRbeta CDR3 regions were amplified from genomic DNA using the immunoSEQ Assay, a bias-controlled multiplex PCR. The paper's processing steps were these. Within the assay, amplification of reference gene primers was used to estimate how many nucleated cells each sample contained. To quantify the absolute abundance of each unique TCRbeta CDR3 rearrangement, sequence reads were collapsed and filtered. For each sample, productive Simpson clonality was calculated as the square root of Simpson's diversity index over productive rearrangements. TCRdb took over this immuneACCESS table, retaining in-frame rearrangements with V and J assigned. Such tables are incomplete; in checked studies, under half of the missing clones stem from an unresolved V gene, and the remainder is unexplained. V and J calls plus clone size are reproduced from that table; the DNA served to infer D and trimming. The sample yields under 350,000 clones; roughly 87% were counted once. The ten top clones hold about an eighth of the sample.

The collaborating institutions used their own protocols to collect whole blood in K2EDTA tubes. For TCRbeta analysis, collaborators shipped samples as frozen whole blood, isolated PBMCs, or DNA extracted from either of those sample types. The rearranged chain carries TRBV4-1 and TRBJ2-7; the D gene cannot be named for sure. The source is a human donor in a cohort sampled during active COVID-19. The source material was peripheral blood. The nucleotide sequence is TGCGCCAGCAGCGCACGGTTCTCCCTATTCTACGAGCAGTACTTC. It encodes CASSARFSLFYEQYF.